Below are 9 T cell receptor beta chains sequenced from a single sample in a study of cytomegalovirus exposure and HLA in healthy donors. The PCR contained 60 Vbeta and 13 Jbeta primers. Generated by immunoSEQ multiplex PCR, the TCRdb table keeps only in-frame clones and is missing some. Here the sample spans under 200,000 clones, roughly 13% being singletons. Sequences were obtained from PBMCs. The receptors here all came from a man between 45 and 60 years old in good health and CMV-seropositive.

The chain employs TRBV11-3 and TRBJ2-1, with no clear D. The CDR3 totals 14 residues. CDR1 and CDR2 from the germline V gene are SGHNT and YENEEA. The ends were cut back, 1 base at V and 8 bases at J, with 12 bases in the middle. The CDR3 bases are TGTGCCAGCAGCTTAGGGCAGACCGCGGATGAGCAGTTCTTC. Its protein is CASSLGQTADEQFF.

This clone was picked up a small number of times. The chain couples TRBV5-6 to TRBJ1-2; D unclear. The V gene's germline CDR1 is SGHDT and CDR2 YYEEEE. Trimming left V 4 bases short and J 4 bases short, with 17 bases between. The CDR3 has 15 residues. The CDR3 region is CASSKEYRVSYGYTF. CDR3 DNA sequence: TGTGCCAGCAGCAAGGAATATCGGGTATCCTATGGCTACACCTTC. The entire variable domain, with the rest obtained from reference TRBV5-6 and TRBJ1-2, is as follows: DAGVTQSPTHLIKTRGQQVTLRCSPKSGHDTVSWYQQALGQGPQFIFQYYEEEERQRGNFPDRFSGHQFPNYSSELNVNALLLGDSALYLCASSKEYRVSYGYTFGSGTRLTVV.

In nucleotides, the CDR3 is TGTGCCAGCAGTTTAGACAGGGTTCGTGAAAAACTGTTTTTT. Protein product: CASSLDRVREKLFF. This chain joins TRBV6-6 and TRBJ1-4; 7 bases fit TRBD1. Trimming took 4 bases from V and 7 from J; bases not matched to a gene: 6. Germline V gives CDR1 MNHNY, CDR2 SVGAGI (reference sequence). This CDR3 region has 14 residues.

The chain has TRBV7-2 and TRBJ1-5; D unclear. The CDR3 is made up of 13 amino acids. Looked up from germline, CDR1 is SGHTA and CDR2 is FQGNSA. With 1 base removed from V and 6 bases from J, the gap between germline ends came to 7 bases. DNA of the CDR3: TGTGCCAGCAGCTTAGGAGGTAGTCAGCCCCAGCATTTT. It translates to CASSLGGSQPQHF.

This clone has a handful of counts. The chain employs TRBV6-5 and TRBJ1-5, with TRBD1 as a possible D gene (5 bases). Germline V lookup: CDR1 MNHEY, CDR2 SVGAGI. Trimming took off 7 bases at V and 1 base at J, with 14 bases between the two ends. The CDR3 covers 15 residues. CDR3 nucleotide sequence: TGTGCCAGCAAATCGGGGGAGACGAGCAATCAGCCCCAGCATTTT. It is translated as CASKSGETSNQPQHF.

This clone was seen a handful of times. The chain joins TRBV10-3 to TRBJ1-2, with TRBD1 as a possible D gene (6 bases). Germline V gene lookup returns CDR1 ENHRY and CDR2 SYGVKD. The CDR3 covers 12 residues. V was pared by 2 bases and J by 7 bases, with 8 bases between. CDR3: CAISEGGLGYTF. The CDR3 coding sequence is TGTGCCATCAGTGAGGGGGGCCTTGGCTACACCTTC.

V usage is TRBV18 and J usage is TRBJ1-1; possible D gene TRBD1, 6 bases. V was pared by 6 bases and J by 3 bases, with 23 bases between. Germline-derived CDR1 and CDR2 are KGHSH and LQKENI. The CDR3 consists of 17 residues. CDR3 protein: CASSQQGLRSWDTEAFF. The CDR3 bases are TGTGCCAGCTCCCAACAGGGTCTTCGGTCATGGGACACTGAAGCTTTCTTT. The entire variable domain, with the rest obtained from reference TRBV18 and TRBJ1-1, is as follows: NAGVMQNPRHLVRRRGQEARLRCSPMKGHSHVYWYRQLPEEGLKFMVYLQKENIIDESGMPKERFSAEFPKEGPSILRIQQVVRGDSAAYFCASSQQGLRSWDTEAFFGQGTRLTVV.

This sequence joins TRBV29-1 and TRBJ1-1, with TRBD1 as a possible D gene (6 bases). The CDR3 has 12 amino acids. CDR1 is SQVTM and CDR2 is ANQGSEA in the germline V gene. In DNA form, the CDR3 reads TGCAGAGCCGGACAGACGAACACTGAAGCTTTCTTT. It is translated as CRAGQTNTEAFF. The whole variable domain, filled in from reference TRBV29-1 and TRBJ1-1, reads SAVISQKPSRDICQRGTSLTIQCQVDSQVTMMFWYRQQPGQSLTLIATANQGSEATYESGFVIDKFPISRPNLTFSTLTVSNMSPEDSSIYLCRAGQTNTEAFFGQGTRLTVV.

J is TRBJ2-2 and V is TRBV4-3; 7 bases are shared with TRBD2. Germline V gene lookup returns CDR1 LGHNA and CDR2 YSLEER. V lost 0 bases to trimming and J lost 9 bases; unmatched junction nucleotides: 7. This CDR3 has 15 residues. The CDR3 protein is CASSQDDGRRRELFF. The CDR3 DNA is TGCGCCAGCAGCCAAGATGACGGGAGGAGGCGGGAGCTGTTTTTT.